These 7 T cell receptor beta chains were all obtained from the same sample, sequenced in a study of blood T cell repertoires in COVID-19. Sequenced by immunoSEQ multiplex PCR; TCRdb stores in-frame clones only, minus some. The sample holds under 70,000 clones; about 90% are singletons and the top ten take 5.5% to 7.5%. The sample comprised peripheral blood. Source of these receptors: a woman aged 55-70 years with active or convalescent COVID-19.

This chain uses TRBV7-3 with TRBJ2-1; weak D call: TRBD2 (5 bases). V lost 5 bases to trimming and J lost 5 bases, with 13 bases between them. The germline gives CDR1 SGHTA, CDR2 FQGTGA. The CDR3 extends over 14 amino acids. In DNA form, the CDR3 reads TGTGCCAGCAGCCTGAGCGGTGCCGACAATGAGCAGTTCTTC. Its protein is CASSLSGADNEQFF.

This clone has a handful of counts. The same CDR3 is also encoded by other DNA sequences in this sample. The chain carries TRBV12-3 or TRBV12-4 and TRBJ1-6; TRBD1 agrees at 7 bases. This CDR3 region has 13 residues. The junction had 3 bases not matched to a gene; V was cut back by 6 bases and J by 7 bases. As DNA, the CDR3 is TGTGCCAGCAGCCGGGACAGAAATTCACCCCTCCACTTT. It specifies CASSRDRNSPLHF.

This clone was found a few times. The chain links TRBV5-1 to TRBJ2-7; D is perhaps TRBD1 (5 bases). The CDR3 is made up of 14 amino acids. V dropped 3 bases and J dropped 5 bases, with 15 bases sitting between them. The germline V gene has CDR1 SGHRS and CDR2 YFSETQ. Written as DNA, the CDR3 is TGCGCCAGCAGCTGGACGGGCAGGGCGGACGAGCAGTACTTC. It specifies CASSWTGRADEQYF. Using reference TRBV5-1 and TRBJ2-7 for the parts outside the CDR3, the full variable domain is KAGVTQTPRYLIKTRGQQVTLSCSPISGHRSVSWYQQTPGQGLQFLFEYFSETQRNKGNFPGRFSGRQFSNSRSEMNVSTLELGDSALYLCASSWTGRADEQYFGPGTRLTVT.

This chain joins TRBV19 and TRBJ2-7, with D maybe TRBD2 (6 bases). CDR1 is LNHDA and CDR2 is SQIVND in the germline V gene (reference sequence). The CDR3 totals 16 residues. V lost 8 bases and J 6 bases, leaving 26 bases between the germline ends. The CDR3 sequence is CASHPGTRYTGSEQYF. For the CDR3, the DNA is TGTGCCAGTCACCCAGGGACTCGCTACACCGGCTCCGAGCAGTACTTC.

The rearrangement uses TRBV19 and TRBJ2-1; 8 nucleotides match TRBD2. V gave up 7 bases and J gave up 1 base; unmatched junction bases: 9. CDR1 and CDR2 from the germline V gene are LNHDA and SQIVND (reference sequence). This CDR3 contains 16 residues. In DNA, the CDR3 is TGTGCCAGTAAGGACCCCATAGCGGGGTCCTACAATGAGCAGTTCTTC. Translated, it gives CASKDPIAGSYNEQFF.

The gene calls are TRBV30 and TRBJ1-2; D perhaps matches TRBD1 (5 bases). The ends were cut back, 0 bases at V and 7 bases at J, with 12 bases in the middle. The CDR3 loop spans 13 amino acids. Germline V gene sequence: CDR1 GTSNPN, CDR2 SVGIG (reference sequence). As DNA, the CDR3 is TGTGCCTGGAGTGTAGCAGGGAAGGGTGGCTACACCTTC. It translates to CAWSVAGKGGYTF.

V is TRBV27 and J is TRBJ2-1; TRBD1 might be the D (5 bases). Trimming pared 2 bases from V and 4 bases from J, leaving 6 bases between. The CDR3 has 13 amino acids. The V gene's germline CDR1 is MNHEY and CDR2 SMNVEV (reference sequence). CDR3 nucleotides: TGTGCCAGCAGTTTAACAGGTTACAATGAGCAGTTCTTC. Translating gives CASSLTGYNEQFF.